A selection of T cell receptor beta chains follows, all from one sample in a study of T cells in Graves' hyperthyroidism and ophthalmopathy. TCRdb re-called the multiplex PCR reads through MiXCR, storing one row per CDR3 protein. The repertoire has 750,000 to 900,000 distinct CDR3 sequences, over 35% of them found once; the top ten carry 7.5% to 9.5%. Sample: blood. The receptors stem from a man younger than 35 with Graves' hyperthyroidism. CDR3s include the opening cysteine and the closing phenylalanine or tryptophan. A D gene is named only where the DNA matches it firmly. Some rows have no size entry. The others give once, few or many, or a class for an expanded clone.

clone size | CDR3 length | J gene | D gene | V gene | CDR3 protein | CDR3 DNA
. | 14 | TRBJ1-4 | . | TRBV15 | CATSRGAGNGKLFF | TGTGCCACCAGCAGAGGGGCAGGGAATGGAAAACTGTTTTTT
few | 13 | TRBJ2-2 | . | TRBV7-2 | CASSYDPAGELFF | TGTGCCAGCAGCTACGATCCGGCCGGGGAGCTGTTTTTT
. | 14 | TRBJ2-7 | . | TRBV7-2 | CASSLADGHYEQYF | TGTGCCAGCAGTTTGGCGGACGGTCACTACGAGCAGTACTTC
. | 17 | TRBJ2-7 | TRBD1 | TRBV29-1 | CSTGHSRSSDRVYEQYF | TGCAGCACGGGGCACTCCCGGTCATCGGACAGGGTTTACGAGCAGTACTTC
. | 19 | TRBJ1-2 | . | TRBV2 | CASSRSRLNLGPPNYGYTF | TGTGCCAGCAGCCGAAGCCGACTTAACCTGGGACCTCCCAACTATGGCTACACCTTC
many | 13 | TRBJ1-6 | . | TRBV29-1 | CSVATGFGSPLHF | TGCAGCGTAGCCACAGGGTTTGGGTCACCCCTCCACTTT
. | 12 | TRBJ1-1 | . | TRBV7-8 | CASSLRVTEAFF | TGTGCCAGCAGCTTACGGGTTACTGAAGCTTTCTTT
few | 14 | TRBJ1-5 | . | TRBV4-2 | CASSQEEWNQPQHF | TGTGCCAGCAGCCAAGAAGAGTGGAACCAGCCCCAGCATTTT
. | 13 | TRBJ1-1 | . | TRBV15 | CATSRGGGKLAFF | TGTGCCACCAGCAGAGGTGGCGGGAAGCTGGCTTTCTTT
many | 13 | TRBJ2-5 | TRBD1 | TRBV5-1 | CASSPDRVETQYF | TGTGCCAGCAGTCCGGACAGGGTGGAGACCCAGTACTTC
. | 14 | TRBJ2-7 | TRBD1 | TRBV11-1 | CASSLAGQSYERYF | TGTGCCAGCAGCTTAGCGGGACAGAGTTACGAGCGGTACTTC
. | 16 | TRBJ1-2 | TRBD1 | TRBV9 | CASSATGTGRDYGYTF | TGTGCCAGCAGCGCGACCGGGACAGGGCGCGACTATGGCTACACCTTC
. | 14 | TRBJ1-5 | . | TRBV15 | CATSSLWGNQPQHF | TGTGCCACCAGCAGTTTGTGGGGAAATCAGCCCCAGCATTTT
few | 15 | TRBJ1-1 | . | TRBV4-1 | CASSQERGAVTEAFF | TGCGCCAGCAGCCAAGAGAGGGGGGCGGTCACTGAAGCTTTCTTT
. | 13 | TRBJ1-6 | . | TRBV20-1 | CSASTSYNSPLHF | TGCAGTGCCAGCACCTCCTATAATTCACCCCTCCACTTT
. | 19 | TRBJ2-2 | . | TRBV6-1 | CASNPRLSHGLSTTGELFF | TGTGCCAGCAACCCGCGTCTATCACACGGCCTGTCTACCACCGGGGAGCTGTTTTTT
few | 14 | TRBJ2-2 | TRBD1 | TRBV2 | CASIRGLGTGELFF | TGTGCCAGCATAAGGGGGCTCGGCACCGGGGAGCTGTTTTTT
many | 13 | TRBJ1-5 | . | TRBV29-1 | CSVEEGMGQPQHF | TGCAGCGTTGAAGAAGGTATGGGTCAGCCCCAGCATTTT
few | 15 | TRBJ1-4 | . | TRBV3-1 | CASSPWTEINEKLFF | TGTGCCAGCAGCCCATGGACAGAAATTAATGAAAAACTGTTTTTT
. | 13 | TRBJ2-7 | . | TRBV14 | CASSRGWLYEQYF | TGTGCCAGCAGCCGGGGGTGGCTATACGAGCAGTACTTC
many | 15 | TRBJ1-5 | . | TRBV19 | CASSSHRYSNQPQHF | TGTGCCAGTAGTAGTCACAGGTATAGCAATCAGCCCCAGCATTTT
. | 18 | TRBJ2-6 | . | TRBV9 | CASSVGDGTLSGANVLTF | TGTGCCAGCAGCGTAGGGGACGGCACCCTCTCTGGGGCCAACGTCCTGACTTTC
few | 15 | TRBJ2-5 | TRBD1 | TRBV29-1 | CSVEPGQKYQETQYF | TGCAGCGTAGAGCCGGGACAGAAGTACCAAGAGACCCAGTACTTC
. | 14 | TRBJ2-2 | . | TRBV5-4 | CASSLEYRAGELFF | TGTGCCAGCAGCTTGGAATACAGGGCGGGGGAGCTGTTTTTT
few | 15 | TRBJ2-5 | . | TRBV5-1 | CASSSDTRVGETQYF | TGCGCCAGCAGCTCAGATACTAGGGTAGGGGAGACCCAGTACTTC
few | 13 | TRBJ2-7 | . | TRBV6-5 | CASRVIDGREQYF | TGTGCCAGCAGGGTGATCGACGGGAGAGAGCAGTACTTC
few | 13 | TRBJ2-5 | . | TRBV4-1 | CASSQEGTETQYF | TGCGCCAGCAGCCAAGAGGGAACCGAGACCCAGTACTTC
. | 15 | TRBJ2-7 | . | TRBV7-6 | CASSLAAGAVYEQYF | TGTGCCAGCAGCTTAGCGGCTGGGGCGGTGTACGAGCAGTACTTC
many | 13 | TRBJ2-7 | . | TRBV7-9 | CASSFPAFDEQYF | TGTGCCAGCAGCTTTCCAGCGTTCGACGAGCAGTACTTC
. | 13 | TRBJ2-7 | TRBD2 | TRBV12-3/TRBV12-4 | CASAAGGHYEQYF | TGTGCCAGCGCGGCGGGGGGGCACTACGAGCAGTACTTC
. | 12 | TRBJ1-1 | . | TRBV29-1 | CSILRGTTEAFF | TGCAGCATCCTCCGGGGCACCACTGAAGCTTTCTTT
many | 15 | TRBJ1-1 | . | TRBV20-1 | CSARAQAQANTEAFF | TGCAGTGCTAGAGCACAAGCACAGGCCAACACTGAAGCTTTCTTT
many | 14 | TRBJ2-7 | . | TRBV7-2 | CASSLGPTPGEQYF | TGTGCCAGCAGCCTCGGACCAACCCCGGGCGAGCAGTACTTC
. | 16 | TRBJ2-2 | TRBD1 | TRBV7-2 | CASSLTGGGNTGELFF | TGTGCCAGCAGCCTTACAGGGGGCGGGAACACCGGGGAGCTGTTTTTT
. | 16 | TRBJ2-7 | TRBD1 | TRBV5-1 | CASSLPKGQGASEQYF | TGCGCCAGCAGTTTACCAAAGGGACAGGGGGCCTCCGAGCAGTACTTC
. | 16 | TRBJ1-3 | . | TRBV6-2/TRBV6-3 | CASSYWQGTTGYTIYF | TGTGCCAGCAGTTACTGGCAGGGGACTACCGGCTACACCATATATTTT
few | 17 | TRBJ2-7 | TRBD1 | TRBV7-2 | CASSRSEGQFNSYEQYF | TGTGCCAGCAGCAGATCTGAGGGACAGTTTAATTCCTACGAGCAGTACTTC